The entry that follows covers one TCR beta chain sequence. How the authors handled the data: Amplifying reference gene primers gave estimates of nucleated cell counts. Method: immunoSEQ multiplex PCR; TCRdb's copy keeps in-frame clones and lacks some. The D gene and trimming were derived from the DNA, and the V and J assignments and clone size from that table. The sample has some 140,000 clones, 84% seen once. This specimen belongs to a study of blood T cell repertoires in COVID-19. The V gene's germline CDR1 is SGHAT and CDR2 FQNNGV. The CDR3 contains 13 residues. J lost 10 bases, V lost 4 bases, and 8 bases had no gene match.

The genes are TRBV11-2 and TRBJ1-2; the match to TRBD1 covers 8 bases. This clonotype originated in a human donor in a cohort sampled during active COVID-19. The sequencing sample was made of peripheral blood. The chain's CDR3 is CASSWTGRGNYTF. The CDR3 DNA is TGTGCCAGCAGCTGGACAGGGCGGGGGAACTACACCTTC.